Listed below are T cell receptor beta chains from one sample, sequenced in a study of blood T cell repertoires in COVID-19. The protocol was immunoSEQ multiplex PCR, while the TCRdb copy is restricted to in-frame clones and leaves out a portion. The table lists 150,000 or so clones, around four fifths of them singletons. Source material: peripheral blood. The receptors originated from a woman aged 40 to 49 with active or convalescent COVID-19. CDR3s include the opening cysteine and the closing phenylalanine or tryptophan. D genes are given only for firm matches. The size of a clone is reported for some rows only, either as once, few or many, or as a class for expanded clones.

V gene	D gene	clone size	J gene	CDR3 protein	CDR3 DNA
TRBV19	TRBD1	.	TRBJ1-4	CASSTRTGVSEKLFF	TGTGCCAGTAGTACACGGACAGGGGTATCCGAAAAACTGTTTTTT
TRBV24-1	.	.	TRBJ1-5	CATSEAGGGNQPQHF	TGTGCCACCAGTGAAGCCGGGGGGGGCAATCAGCCCCAGCATTTT
TRBV3-1/TRBV3-2	TRBD1	once	TRBJ2-5	CASSQDHAGGTGGLATQYF	TGTGCCAGCAGCCAAGATCACGCCGGGGGGACAGGGGGTTTGGCGACCCAGTACTTC
TRBV19	TRBD1	.	TRBJ1-2	CATLSRGQVYGYTF	TGTGCCACCCTTTCCCGGGGACAGGTCTATGGCTACACCTTC
TRBV5-1	.	.	TRBJ1-3	CASSLAGLPGNTIYF	TGCGCCAGCAGCTTGGCGGGACTGCCTGGAAACACCATATATTTT
TRBV24-1	.	few	TRBJ1-5	CATSDSKTKQPQHF	TGTGCCACCAGTGATTCCAAGACAAAGCAGCCCCAGCATTTT
TRBV6-2/TRBV6-3	TRBD1	.	TRBJ2-7	CASSYPGGFYEQYF	TGTGCCAGCAGTTACCCAGGGGGATTCTACGAGCAGTACTTC
TRBV19	.	.	TRBJ1-1	CASSGSGGFTEAFF	TGTGCCAGTAGTGGTTCCGGGGGTTTCACTGAAGCTTTCTTT
TRBV19	TRBD1	.	TRBJ1-4	CASSRGQISSTNEKLFF	TGTGCCAGTAGTAGGGGACAGATATCGTCAACTAATGAAAAACTGTTTTTT
TRBV6-5	TRBD1	.	TRBJ1-2	CASSFTGTGNYGYTF	TGTGCCAGCAGTTTCACCGGGACAGGGAACTATGGCTACACCTTC
TRBV7-2	TRBD2	.	TRBJ2-5	CATRAGGETQYF	TGTGCCACTAGGGCGGGGGGAGAGACCCAGTACTTC
TRBV5-5	TRBD2	.	TRBJ2-3	CASSSWGGSTDTQYF	TGTGCCAGCAGTTCATGGGGGGGTAGCACAGATACGCAGTATTTT
TRBV5-1	.	.	TRBJ2-7	CASSLEVVQASYEQYF	TGCGCCAGCAGCTTGGAGGTAGTACAGGCCTCCTACGAGCAGTACTTC
TRBV2	.	.	TRBJ2-5	CASSTDLRETQYF	TGTGCCAGCAGTACCGACCTGCGGGAGACCCAGTACTTC
TRBV6-5	.	.	TRBJ1-4	CASTSYRERGEKLFF	TGTGCCAGCACCTCCTATAGGGAGCGAGGGGAAAAACTGTTTTTT
TRBV19	.	.	TRBJ2-1	CASSMGREREQFF	TGTGCCAGTAGTATGGGAAGGGAGCGGGAGCAGTTCTTC
TRBV2	.	.	TRBJ2-3	CASSEGVNSGLSTDTQYF	TGTGCCAGCAGTGAAGGCGTGAACAGCGGGCTAAGCACAGATACGCAGTATTTT
TRBV4-3	.	many	TRBJ2-6	CASSQDGESSGANVLTF	TGCGCCAGCAGCCAAGATGGAGAGTCCTCTGGGGCCAACGTCCTGACTTTC
TRBV14	.	.	TRBJ2-7	CASSTLLLGAAGEQYF	TGTGCCAGCAGCACCCTATTGTTGGGGGCAGCAGGGGAGCAGTACTTC
TRBV5-8	.	.	TRBJ1-2	CASSLGQDLYGYTF	TGTGCCAGCAGCTTGGGACAGGACCTCTATGGCTACACCTTC
TRBV5-5	TRBD1	.	TRBJ1-4	CASSSPGQGIENEKLFF	TGTGCCAGCAGCTCACCGGGACAGGGTATTGAGAATGAAAAACTGTTTTTT
TRBV3-1/TRBV3-2	.	.	TRBJ2-7	CASSYGRQSYEQYF	TGTGCCAGCAGCTACGGCAGGCAGTCCTACGAGCAGTACTTC
TRBV25-1	.	.	TRBJ1-1	CASALSMNTEAFF	TGTGCCAGCGCCCTATCCATGAACACTGAAGCTTTCTTT
TRBV27	.	few	TRBJ2-6	CASSYGGAGANVLTF	TGTGCCAGCAGTTATGGCGGGGCTGGGGCCAACGTCCTGACTTTC
TRBV18	TRBD1	.	TRBJ1-2	CASSSGGDSSGYTF	TGTGCCAGCTCATCAGGGGGCGATAGCAGTGGCTACACCTTC
TRBV12-3/TRBV12-4	TRBD1	.	TRBJ1-2	CASSQGQGLCYTF	TGTGCCAGCAGCCAGGGACAGGGGCTATGCTACACCTTC
TRBV18	TRBD1	.	TRBJ1-5	CASSRPGQLLHF	TGTGCCAGCTCGCGACCGGGACAGCTCCTCCATTTT
TRBV19	.	.	TRBJ1-1	CASNNRGMNTEAFF	TGTGCCAGTAACAATAGGGGAATGAACACTGAAGCTTTCTTT